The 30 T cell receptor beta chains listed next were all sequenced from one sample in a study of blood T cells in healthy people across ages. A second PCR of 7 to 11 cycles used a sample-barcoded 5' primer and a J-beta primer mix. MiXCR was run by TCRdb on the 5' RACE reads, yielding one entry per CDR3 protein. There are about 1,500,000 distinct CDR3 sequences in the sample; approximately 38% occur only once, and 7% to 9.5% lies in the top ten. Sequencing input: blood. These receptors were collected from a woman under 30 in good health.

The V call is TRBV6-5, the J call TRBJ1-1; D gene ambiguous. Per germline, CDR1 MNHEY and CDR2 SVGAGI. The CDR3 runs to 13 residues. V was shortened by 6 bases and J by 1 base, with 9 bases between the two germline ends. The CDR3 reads CASSSHPNTEAFF. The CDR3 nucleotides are TGTGCCAGCAGCTCACACCCGAACACTGAAGCTTTCTTT.

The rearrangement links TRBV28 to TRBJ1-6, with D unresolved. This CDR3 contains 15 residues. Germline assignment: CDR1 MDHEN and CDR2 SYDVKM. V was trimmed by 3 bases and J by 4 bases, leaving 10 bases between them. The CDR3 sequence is CASSFPPEYNSPLHF. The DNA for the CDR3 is TGTGCCAGCAGTTTTCCCCCTGAATATAATTCACCCCTCCACTTT.

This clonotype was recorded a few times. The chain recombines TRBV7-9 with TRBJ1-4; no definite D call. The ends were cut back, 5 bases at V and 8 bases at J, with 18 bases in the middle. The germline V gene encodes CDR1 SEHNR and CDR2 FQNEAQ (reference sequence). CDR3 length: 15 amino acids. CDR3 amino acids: CASSPSGSLGEKLFF. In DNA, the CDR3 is TGTGCCAGCAGCCCCAGCGGGTCGCTCGGCGAAAAACTGTTTTTT.

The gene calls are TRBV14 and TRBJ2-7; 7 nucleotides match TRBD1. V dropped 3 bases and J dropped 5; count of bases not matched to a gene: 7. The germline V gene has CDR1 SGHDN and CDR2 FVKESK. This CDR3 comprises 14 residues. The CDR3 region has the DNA TGTGCCAGCAGCCAGACAGGGCCATGGGACGAGCAGTACTTC. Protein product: CASSQTGPWDEQYF.

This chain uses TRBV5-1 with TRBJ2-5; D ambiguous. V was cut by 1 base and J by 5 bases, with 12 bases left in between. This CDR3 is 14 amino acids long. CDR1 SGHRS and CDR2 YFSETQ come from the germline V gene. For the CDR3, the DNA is TGCGCCAGCAGCTTGAGCAGGACCCTGGAGACCCAGTACTTC. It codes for CASSLSRTLETQYF.

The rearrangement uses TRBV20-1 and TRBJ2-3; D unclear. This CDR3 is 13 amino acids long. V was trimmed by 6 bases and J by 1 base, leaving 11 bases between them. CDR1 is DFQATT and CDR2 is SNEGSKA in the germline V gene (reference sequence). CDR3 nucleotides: TGCAGTGCCATACCGTTGGGCACAGATACGCAGTATTTT. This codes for CSAIPLGTDTQYF.

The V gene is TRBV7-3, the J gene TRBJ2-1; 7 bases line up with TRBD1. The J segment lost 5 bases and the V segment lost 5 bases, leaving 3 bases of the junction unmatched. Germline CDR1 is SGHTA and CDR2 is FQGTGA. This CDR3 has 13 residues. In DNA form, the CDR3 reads TGTGCCAGCAGCCTAGGGACAGACAATGAGCAGTTCTTC. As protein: CASSLGTDNEQFF.

In DNA, the CDR3 is TGCAGTGCTAGGGCCGGGACGCAGTACTACGAGCAGTACTTC. Its translation: CSARAGTQYYEQYF. The chain couples TRBV20-1 to TRBJ2-7, with D possibly called TRBD1 or TRBD2 (5 bases each). The CDR3 contains 14 residues. Germline V gives CDR1 DFQATT, CDR2 SNEGSKA (reference sequence). Between the trimmed V and J ends, which lost 3 bases and 3 bases, there was a span of 15 bases.

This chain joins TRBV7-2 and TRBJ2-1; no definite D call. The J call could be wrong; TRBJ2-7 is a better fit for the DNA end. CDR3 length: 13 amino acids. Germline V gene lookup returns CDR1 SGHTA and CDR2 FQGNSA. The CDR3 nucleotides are TGTGCCAGCAGCCCTGGCTACTACAATGAGCAGTACTTC. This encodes CASSPGYYNEQYF.

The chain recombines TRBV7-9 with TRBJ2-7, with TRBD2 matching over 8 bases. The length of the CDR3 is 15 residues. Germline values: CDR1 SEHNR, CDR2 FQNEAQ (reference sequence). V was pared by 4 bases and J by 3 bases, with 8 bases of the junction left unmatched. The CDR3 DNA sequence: TGTGCCAGCAGCTCTGAGCGGGAGTTCTTCTACGAGCAGTACTTC. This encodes CASSSEREFFYEQYF. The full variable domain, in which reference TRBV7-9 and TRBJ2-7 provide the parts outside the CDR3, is DTGVSQNPRHKITKRGQNVTFRCDPISEHNRLYWYRQTLGQGPEFLTYFQNEAQLEKSRLLSDRFSAERPKGSFSTLEIQRTEQGDSAMYLCASSSEREFFYEQYFGPGTRLTVT.

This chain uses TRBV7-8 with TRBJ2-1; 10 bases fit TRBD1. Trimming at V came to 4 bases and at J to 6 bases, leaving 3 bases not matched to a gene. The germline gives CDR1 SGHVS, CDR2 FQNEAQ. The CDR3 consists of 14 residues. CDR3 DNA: TGTGCCAGCAGCTATGGGACAGGGGTCAATGAGCAGTTCTTC. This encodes CASSYGTGVNEQFF.

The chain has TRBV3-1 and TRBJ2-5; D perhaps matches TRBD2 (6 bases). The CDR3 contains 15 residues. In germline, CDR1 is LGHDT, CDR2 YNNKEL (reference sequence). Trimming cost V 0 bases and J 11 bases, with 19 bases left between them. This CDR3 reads CASSQEALAGHEQYF. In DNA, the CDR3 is TGTGCCAGCAGCCAAGAGGCACTAGCAGGGCATGAGCAGTACTTC.

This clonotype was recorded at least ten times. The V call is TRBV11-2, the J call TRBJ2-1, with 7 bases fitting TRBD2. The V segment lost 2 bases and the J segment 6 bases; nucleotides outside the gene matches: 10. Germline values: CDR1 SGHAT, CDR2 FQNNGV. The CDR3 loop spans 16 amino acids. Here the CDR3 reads CASSLFSAGAGNEQFF. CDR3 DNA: TGTGCCAGCAGCTTATTCTCTGCGGGAGCTGGCAATGAGCAGTTCTTC.

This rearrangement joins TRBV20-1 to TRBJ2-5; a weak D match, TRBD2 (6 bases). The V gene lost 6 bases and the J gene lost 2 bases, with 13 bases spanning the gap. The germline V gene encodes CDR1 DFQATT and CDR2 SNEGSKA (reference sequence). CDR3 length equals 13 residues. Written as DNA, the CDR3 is TGCAGTGCCTTTTCGGGGGATCAAGAGACCCAGTACTTC. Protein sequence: CSAFSGDQETQYF.

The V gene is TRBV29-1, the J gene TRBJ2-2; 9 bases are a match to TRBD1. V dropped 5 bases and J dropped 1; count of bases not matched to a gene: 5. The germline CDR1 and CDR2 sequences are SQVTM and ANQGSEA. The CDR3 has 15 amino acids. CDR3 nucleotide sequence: TGCAGCGTTACCCGGGGACAGGGGAACACCGGGGAGCTGTTTTTT. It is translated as CSVTRGQGNTGELFF.

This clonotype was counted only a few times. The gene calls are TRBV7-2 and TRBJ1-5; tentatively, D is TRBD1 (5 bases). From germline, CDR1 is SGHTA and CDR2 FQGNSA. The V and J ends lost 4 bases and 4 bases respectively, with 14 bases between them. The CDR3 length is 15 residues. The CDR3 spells CASSSTGTANQPQHF. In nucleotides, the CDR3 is TGTGCCAGCAGCTCGACCGGGACGGCGAATCAGCCCCAGCATTTT.

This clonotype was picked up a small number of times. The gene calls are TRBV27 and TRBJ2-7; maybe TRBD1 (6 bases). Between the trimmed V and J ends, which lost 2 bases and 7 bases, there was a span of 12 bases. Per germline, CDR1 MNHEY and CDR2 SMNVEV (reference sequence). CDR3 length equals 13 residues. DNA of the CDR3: TGTGCCAGCAGTTTAGGACAGTCCTGTGAGCAGTACTTC. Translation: CASSLGQSCEQYF.

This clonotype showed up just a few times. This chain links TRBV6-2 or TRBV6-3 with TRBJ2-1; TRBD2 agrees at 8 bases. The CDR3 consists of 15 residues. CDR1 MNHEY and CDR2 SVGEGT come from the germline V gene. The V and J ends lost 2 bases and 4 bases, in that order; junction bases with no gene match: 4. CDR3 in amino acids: CASSYASGSYNEQFF. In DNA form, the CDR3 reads TGTGCCAGCAGTTACGCTAGCGGGTCGTACAATGAGCAGTTCTTC.

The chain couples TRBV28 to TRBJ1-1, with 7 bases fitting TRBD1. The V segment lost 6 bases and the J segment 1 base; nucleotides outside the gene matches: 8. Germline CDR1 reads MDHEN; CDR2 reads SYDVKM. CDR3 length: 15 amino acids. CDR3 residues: CASSSPWTGNTEAFF. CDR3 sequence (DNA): TGTGCCAGCAGCTCCCCCTGGACAGGGAACACTGAAGCTTTCTTT.

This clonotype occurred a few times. CDR3 in DNA: TGTGCCAGCAGCTTGAGAGGGACCTTATTAAACAATGAGCAGTTCTTC. Its protein product is CASSLRGTLLNNEQFF. V usage is TRBV11-1 and J usage is TRBJ2-1; D might be TRBD1 or TRBD2, each matching 5 bases. The CDR3 length is 16 residues. Trimming removed 3 bases from V and 5 bases from J, with 17 bases in between. Germline V gene lookup returns CDR1 SGHAT and CDR2 FQDESV (reference sequence).

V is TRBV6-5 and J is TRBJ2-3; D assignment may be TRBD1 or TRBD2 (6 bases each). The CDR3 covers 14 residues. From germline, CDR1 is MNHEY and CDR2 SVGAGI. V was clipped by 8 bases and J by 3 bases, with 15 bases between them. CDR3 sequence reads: CASRGLQRTDTQYF. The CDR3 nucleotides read TGTGCCAGCCGGGGGCTACAGCGAACAGATACGCAGTATTTT.

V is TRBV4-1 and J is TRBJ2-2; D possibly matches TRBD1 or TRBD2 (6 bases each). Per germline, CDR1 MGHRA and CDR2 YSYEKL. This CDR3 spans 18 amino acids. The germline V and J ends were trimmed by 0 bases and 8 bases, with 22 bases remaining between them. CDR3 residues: CASSQDSLPGGGWGELFF. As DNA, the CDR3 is TGCGCCAGCAGCCAAGATAGTTTACCCGGGGGCGGATGGGGGGAGCTGTTTTTT.

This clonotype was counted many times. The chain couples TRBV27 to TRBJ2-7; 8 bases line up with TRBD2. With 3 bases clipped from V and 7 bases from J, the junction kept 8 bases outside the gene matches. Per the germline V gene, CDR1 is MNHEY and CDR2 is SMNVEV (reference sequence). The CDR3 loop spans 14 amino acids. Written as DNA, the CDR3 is TGTGCCAGCAGTTTTGCCGGGGGGGCGGATGAGCAGTACTTC. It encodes CASSFAGGADEQYF.

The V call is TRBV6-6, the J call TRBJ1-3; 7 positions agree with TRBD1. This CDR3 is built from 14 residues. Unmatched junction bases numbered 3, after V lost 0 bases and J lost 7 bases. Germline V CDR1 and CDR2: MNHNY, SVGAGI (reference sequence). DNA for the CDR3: TGTGCCAGCAGTTACTCACAGGGGAGTAACACCATATATTTT. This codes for CASSYSQGSNTIYF.

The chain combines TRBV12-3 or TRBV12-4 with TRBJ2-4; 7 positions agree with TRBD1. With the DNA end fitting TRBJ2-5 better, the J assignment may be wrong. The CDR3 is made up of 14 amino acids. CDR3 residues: CASSPPDRQETQYF. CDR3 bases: TGTGCCAGCAGCCCCCCGGACAGGCAAGAGACCCAGTACTTC.

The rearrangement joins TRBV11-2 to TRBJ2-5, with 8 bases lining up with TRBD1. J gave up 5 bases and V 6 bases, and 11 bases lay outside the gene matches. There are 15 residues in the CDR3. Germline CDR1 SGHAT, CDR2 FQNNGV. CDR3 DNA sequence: TGTGCCAGCAGACGTCCGGACAGGGAGTGGGAGACCCAGTACTTC. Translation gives CASRRPDREWETQYF.

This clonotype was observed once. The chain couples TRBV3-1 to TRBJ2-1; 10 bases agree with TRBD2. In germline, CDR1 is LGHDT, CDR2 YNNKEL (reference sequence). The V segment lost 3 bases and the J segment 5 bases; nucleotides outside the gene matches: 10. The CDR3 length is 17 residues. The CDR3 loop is CASSQSPAGGHNNEQFF. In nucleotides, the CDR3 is TGTGCCAGCAGCCAGTCACCAGCGGGAGGGCACAACAATGAGCAGTTCTTC.

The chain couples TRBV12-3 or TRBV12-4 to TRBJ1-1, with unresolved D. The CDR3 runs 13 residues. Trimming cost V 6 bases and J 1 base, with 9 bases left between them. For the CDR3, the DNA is TGTGCCAGCAGCAAGGCGGCGAACACTGAAGCTTTCTTT. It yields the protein CASSKAANTEAFF.

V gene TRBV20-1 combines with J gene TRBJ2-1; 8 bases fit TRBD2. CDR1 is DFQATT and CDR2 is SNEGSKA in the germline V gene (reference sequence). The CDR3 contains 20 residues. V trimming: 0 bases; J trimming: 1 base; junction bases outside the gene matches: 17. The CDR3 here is CSARDLKRPLGGGSYNEQFF. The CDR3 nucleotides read TGCAGTGCTAGAGATCTTAAACGACCTCTGGGCGGGGGGTCCTACAATGAGCAGTTCTTC.

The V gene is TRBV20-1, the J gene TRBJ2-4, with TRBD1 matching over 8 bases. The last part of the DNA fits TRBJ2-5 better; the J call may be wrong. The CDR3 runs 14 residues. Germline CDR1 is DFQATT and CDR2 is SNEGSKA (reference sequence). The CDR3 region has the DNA TGCAGTGCTAGAGGCAGGGGGCTTCCAGAGACCCAGTACTTC. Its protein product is CSARGRGLPETQYF.